One and the same sample provided the 14 T cell receptor beta chains below, sequenced in a study of human T cells and chemical hapten exposure. TCRdb called the RACE reads again in MiXCR, with one record for every CDR3 protein. The table lists approximately 370,000 distinct CDR3 sequences, approximately 5.8% of them singletons. Time point meaning: pre-sensitization, week 0. Regarding treatment: therapeutic diphenylcyclopropenone sensitization with weekly scalp DPC. The specimen comprised whole blood, sampled in connection with sensitization to the hapten diphenylcyclopropenone (DPC). These receptors all come from a woman younger than 30 with alopecia areata. Some clones in this sample may be carry-over from other donors' samples.

This clonotype was counted only a few times. This chain joins TRBV5-1 and TRBJ2-7, with 7 bases fitting TRBD1. The germline CDR1 and CDR2 sequences are SGHRS and YFSETQ. V was pared by 4 bases and J by 5 bases, with 12 bases of the junction left unmatched. CDR3 length: 15 residues. The CDR3 protein is CASSREGAPYHEQYF. The CDR3 DNA reads TGCGCCAGCAGCCGAGAGGGGGCGCCTTATCACGAGCAGTACTTC.

The J gene is TRBJ1-5, the V gene TRBV4-3; weak D call: TRBD1 (5 bases). This CDR3 comprises 15 residues. Germline-derived CDR1 and CDR2 are LGHNA and YSLEER. Trimming shortened V by 0 bases and J by 6 bases, and 12 bases separated the two germline ends. As DNA, the CDR3 is TGCGCCAGCAGCCAAGACAGGGTGGTAGGTCAGCCCCAGCATTTT. It is translated as CASSQDRVVGQPQHF.

This clonotype was seen at least ten times. The rearrangement links TRBV3-1 to TRBJ1-1; D may be TRBD1 (6 bases). CDR1 and CDR2 from the germline V gene are LGHDT and YNNKEL (reference sequence). The CDR3 covers 14 residues. V lost 5 bases and J 6 bases, leaving 16 bases between the germline ends. DNA for the CDR3: TGTGCCAGCAGCAACGATGGGGGGGCTTCTGAAGCTTTCTTT. Translation: CASSNDGGASEAFF.

This clonotype was counted many times. The chain has TRBV12-3 or TRBV12-4 and TRBJ2-1, with TRBD1 matching over 9 bases. The V and J ends lost 4 bases and 7 bases, in that order; junction bases with no gene match: 8. The CDR3 consists of 15 residues. CDR3 sequence: CASSWGQGPLNEQFF. The CDR3 nucleotides are TGTGCCAGCAGTTGGGGACAGGGCCCCCTGAATGAGCAGTTCTTC.

This clonotype was seen only a few times. The chain carries TRBV20-1 and TRBJ2-7; 9 nucleotides match TRBD1. The CDR3 is made up of 12 amino acids. Germline-derived CDR1 and CDR2 are DFQATT and SNEGSKA (reference sequence). The trim removed 5 bases at V and 5 bases at J, leaving 4 bases unmatched. Written as DNA, the CDR3 is TGCAGTGCTCGACAGGGGGTGGACGAGCAGTACTTC. Its translation: CSARQGVDEQYF.

Only a few counts were recorded for this clonotype. V and J are TRBV24-1 and TRBJ2-7; D ambiguous. The CDR3 runs to 14 residues. The V end lost 3 bases, the J end lost 2 bases, and 10 bases lay between the germline ends. Germline assignment: CDR1 KGHDR and CDR2 SFDVKD. CDR3 DNA sequence: TGTGCCACCAGTGATCCCGGTAAACCCTACGAGCAGTACTTC. It codes for CATSDPGKPYEQYF.

V and J are TRBV7-3 and TRBJ1-1; D ambiguous. V was trimmed by 5 bases and J by 6 bases, leaving 16 bases between them. The germline CDR1 and CDR2 sequences are SGHTA and FQGTGA. CDR3 length equals 14 residues. CDR3 region: CASSRDTSSPEAFF. The CDR3 DNA reads as TGTGCCAGCAGCCGCGACACATCCTCCCCTGAAGCTTTCTTT.

The chain combines TRBV28 with TRBJ1-6, with TRBD1 matching over 8 bases. V lost 6 bases, J lost 8 bases, and 9 bases stayed unmatched. This CDR3 has 15 amino acids. Looked up from germline, CDR1 is MDHEN and CDR2 is SYDVKM. The CDR3 reads CASSSSDRAYSPLHF. Here the CDR3 DNA reads TGTGCCAGCAGCTCGTCGGACAGGGCGTATTCACCCCTCCACTTT.

This clonotype appeared a few times. As DNA, the CDR3 is TGTGCCAGCAGCTTACTTTTTAGGAACTATGGCTACACCTTC. As protein: CASSLLFRNYGYTF. The rearrangement joins TRBV7-2 to TRBJ1-2; D remains ambiguous. The CDR3 consists of 14 residues. V lost 2 bases and J 2 bases, leaving 9 bases between the germline ends. Germline CDR1 SGHTA, CDR2 FQGNSA. The whole variable domain, filled in from reference TRBV7-2 and TRBJ1-2, reads GAGVSQSPSNKVTEKGKDVELRCDPISGHTALYWYRQSLGQGLEFLIYFQGNSAPDKSGLPSDRFSAERTGGSVSTLTIQRTQQEDSAVYLCASSLLFRNYGYTFGSGTRLTVV.

This clonotype was found a few times. The chain uses TRBV12-3 or TRBV12-4 and TRBJ1-5; D is unclear. V gave up 5 bases and J gave up 1 base, with 9 bases separating them. The CDR3 is 14 residues long. CDR3 in amino acids: CASSGSWSNQPQHF. CDR3 nucleotides: TGTGCCAGCAGTGGGAGTTGGAGCAATCAGCCCCAGCATTTT.

This clonotype has ten or more counts. J is TRBJ2-2 and V is TRBV4-3; the D is unclear. V lost 0 bases and J 4 bases, leaving 12 bases between the germline ends. This CDR3 is 16 amino acids long. The germline gives CDR1 LGHNA, CDR2 YSLEER. CDR3: CASSQDGRAITGELFF. The CDR3 DNA reads as TGCGCCAGCAGCCAAGATGGCAGAGCTATCACCGGGGAGCTGTTTTTT.

This sequence joins TRBV11-3 and TRBJ2-1; possibly TRBD2 for D (7 bases). The CDR3 consists of 14 residues. Germline V gene data show CDR1 as SGHNT and CDR2 as YENEEA. V lost 5 bases to trimming and J lost 12 bases, with 20 bases between them. For the CDR3, the DNA is TGTGCCAGCAGCCCGGGGGGCGGTTCGAGGGGGCAGTTCTTC. It yields the protein CASSPGGGSRGQFF.

This chain connects TRBV18 to TRBJ1-1, with D hard to call. Between the trimmed V and J ends, which lost 3 bases and 5 bases, there was a span of 7 bases. The CDR3 has 12 residues. CDR1 and CDR2 from the germline V gene are KGHSH and LQKENI. The CDR3 bases are TGTGCCAGCTCACCGCAGATAACTGAAGCTTTCTTT. This gives the protein CASSPQITEAFF.

This clonotype was detected only a few times. J is TRBJ1-5 and V is TRBV6-1; a weak D match, TRBD1 (5 bases). This CDR3 comprises 21 residues. Trimming removed 7 bases from V and 4 bases from J, with 35 bases in between. CDR1 and CDR2 from the germline V gene are MNHNS and SASEGT. The chain's CDR3 is CASTGGGTHSMGLGRNQPQHF. In nucleotides, the CDR3 is TGTGCCAGCACCGGCGGGGGGACTCATTCCATGGGTCTGGGGAGAAATCAGCCCCAGCATTTT.